Below are 10 T cell receptor beta chains sequenced from a single sample in a study of cytomegalovirus exposure and HLA in healthy donors. PCR used 60 Vbeta primers and 13 Jbeta primers. Using immunoSEQ multiplex PCR, the repertoire was profiled, and TCRdb retains in-frame clones only, with some absent. The sample records a few hundred thousand clones, roughly 90% being singletons. Material: PBMCs. The receptors originated from a woman aged 18 to 35 in good health and CMV-seronegative.

This chain joins TRBV7-9 and TRBJ1-2, with D unresolved. Germline lookup yields CDR1 SEHNR and CDR2 FQNEAQ (reference sequence). The V and J ends lost 0 bases and 8 bases respectively, with 16 bases between them. CDR3 length: 15 amino acids. In nucleotides, the CDR3 is TGTGCCAGCAGCTTAGCACTAGGGCAAAGTGGCGGCTACACCTTC. This sequence encodes CASSLALGQSGGYTF.

The chain uses TRBV9 and TRBJ1-2; 9 positions agree with TRBD1. Unmatched junction bases numbered 13, after V lost 3 bases and J lost 7 bases. The CDR3 has 16 amino acids. In germline, CDR1 is SGDLS, CDR2 YYNGEE. CDR3 sequence: CASSGTEYRGHTGYTF. CDR3 DNA sequence: TGTGCCAGCAGCGGTACGGAATACAGGGGGCATACTGGCTACACCTTC.

The V and J genes are TRBV28 and TRBJ1-5, with TRBD1 as a possible D gene (5 bases). Germline V gene lookup returns CDR1 MDHEN and CDR2 SYDVKM. The CDR3 length is 17 residues. Trimming stripped 6 bases from V and 2 bases from J, with 20 bases between. For the CDR3, the DNA is TGTGCCAGCAGCTCGACTCAGGGTCATATCGGCAATCAGCCCCAGCATTTT. Translation gives CASSSTQGHIGNQPQHF.

The chain uses TRBV27 and TRBJ1-4; D unresolved. The CDR3 sequence is 16 residues long. V lost 3 bases to trimming and J lost 8 bases, with 19 bases between them. The germline V gene has CDR1 MNHEY and CDR2 SMNVEV (reference sequence). CDR3 sequence (DNA): TGTGCCAGCAGTTTCCACGGCGGAGGGAGGCGCGAAAAACTGTTTTTT. This sequence encodes CASSFHGGGRREKLFF.

The chain links TRBV5-6 to TRBJ1-3, with unresolved D. Germline CDR1 and CDR2: SGHDT and YYEEEE. This CDR3 is built from 15 residues. V lost 2 bases, J lost 4 bases, and 13 bases lay in between. This chain's CDR3 is CASSFGWSMGNTIYF. The CDR3 region has the DNA TGTGCCAGCAGCTTTGGATGGAGTATGGGAAACACCATATATTTT.

The chain employs TRBV21-1 and TRBJ2-7; the table calls TRBD2, which could not be checked here. TRBV21-1 is listed as a pseudogene. The CDR3 is 14 amino acids. DNA for the CDR3: TGTGCCAGCCCCGGCGGGCAGGACTCCTACGAGCAGTACTTC. Protein sequence: CASPGGQDSYEQYF.

This clone was observed a single time. The V and J genes are TRBV6-1 and TRBJ2-5; D possibly corresponds to TRBD1 (6 bases). This CDR3 contains 15 residues. Trimming pared 10 bases from V and 4 bases from J, leaving 22 bases between. Germline V gene sequence: CDR1 MNHNS, CDR2 SASEGT. The CDR3 region has the DNA TGTGCCACCTACCGGGACACCCAGAACTTAGAGACCCAGTACTTC. Protein sequence: CATYRDTQNLETQYF.

The genes are TRBV5-1 and TRBJ1-2; 8 positions agree with TRBD1. The germline V gene encodes CDR1 SGHRS and CDR2 YFSETQ. The CDR3 spans 13 residues. V lost 4 bases and J lost 7; bases outside the gene matches: 6. CDR3 sequence (DNA): TGCGCCAGCAGCCCCCGGGACAGGACTGGCTACACCTTC. This gives the protein CASSPRDRTGYTF.

The table lists this clone with a count of one. The rearrangement uses TRBV12-2 and TRBJ1-5; the table names TRBD1, a call not compared with the DNA. TRBV12-2 is tagged as a pseudogene. The CDR3 runs to 15 residues. CDR3 nucleotide sequence: TGTGCAAGTCGCTTAGCGGGACAGGGGGATCAGCCCCAGCATTTT. Protein product: CASRLAGQGDQPQHF.

Comment on this clone: Other DNA sequences in the sample encode the same CDR3. This CDR3 is CASSVGLTSTDTQYF. The DNA of the CDR3 is TGTGCCAGCAGCGTCGGACTGACTAGCACAGATACGCAGTATTTT. The chain joins TRBV9 to TRBJ2-3, with D possibly TRBD2 on 5 matching bases. CDR3 length: 15 amino acids. The V end lost 2 bases, the J end lost 0 bases, and 10 bases lay between the germline ends. CDR1 and CDR2 (germline): SGDLS, YYNGEE.